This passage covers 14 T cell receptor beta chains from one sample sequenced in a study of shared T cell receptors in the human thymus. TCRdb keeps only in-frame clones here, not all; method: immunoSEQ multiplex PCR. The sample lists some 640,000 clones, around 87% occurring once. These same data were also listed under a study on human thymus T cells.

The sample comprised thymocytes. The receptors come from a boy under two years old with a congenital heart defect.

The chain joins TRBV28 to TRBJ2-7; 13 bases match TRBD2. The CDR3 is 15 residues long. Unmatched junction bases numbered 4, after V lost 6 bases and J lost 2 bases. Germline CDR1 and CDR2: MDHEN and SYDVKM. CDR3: CASRLGTSGAYEQYF. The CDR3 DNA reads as TGTGCCAGCAGACTCGGGACTAGCGGGGCCTACGAGCAGTACTTC. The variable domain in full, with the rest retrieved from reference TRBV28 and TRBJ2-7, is DVKVTQSSRYLVKRTGEKVFLECVQDMDHENMFWYRQDPGLGLRLIYFSYDVKMKEKGDIPEGYSVSREKKERFSLILESASTNQTSMYLCASRLGTSGAYEQYFGPGTRLTVT.

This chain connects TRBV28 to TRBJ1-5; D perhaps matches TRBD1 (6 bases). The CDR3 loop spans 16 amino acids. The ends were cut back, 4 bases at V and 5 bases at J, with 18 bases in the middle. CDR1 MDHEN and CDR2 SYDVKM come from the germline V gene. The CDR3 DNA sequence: TGTGCCAGCAGTTCCCAGCGTGGGGGCGCGCATCAGCCCCAGCATTTT. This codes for CASSSQRGGAHQPQHF.

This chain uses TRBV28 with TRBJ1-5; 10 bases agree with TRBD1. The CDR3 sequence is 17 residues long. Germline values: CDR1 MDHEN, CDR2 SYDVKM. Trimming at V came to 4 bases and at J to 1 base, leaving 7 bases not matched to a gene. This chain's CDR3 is CASSSPGTGASNQPQHF. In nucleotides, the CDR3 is TGTGCCAGCAGTTCCCCCGGGACAGGGGCAAGCAATCAGCCCCAGCATTTT.

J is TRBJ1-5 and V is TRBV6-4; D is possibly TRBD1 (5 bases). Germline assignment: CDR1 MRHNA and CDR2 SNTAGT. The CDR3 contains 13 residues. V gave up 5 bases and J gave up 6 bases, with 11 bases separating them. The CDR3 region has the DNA TGTGCCAGCAGTCGGGGGAGGGGTCAGCCCCAGCATTTT. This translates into CASSRGRGQPQHF.

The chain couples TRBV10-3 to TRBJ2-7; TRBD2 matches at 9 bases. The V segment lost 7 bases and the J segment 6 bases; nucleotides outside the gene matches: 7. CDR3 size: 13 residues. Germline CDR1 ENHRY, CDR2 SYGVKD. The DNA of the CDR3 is TGTGCCATCACTGGGACTAGCCAGGGCGAGCAGTACTTC. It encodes CAITGTSQGEQYF.

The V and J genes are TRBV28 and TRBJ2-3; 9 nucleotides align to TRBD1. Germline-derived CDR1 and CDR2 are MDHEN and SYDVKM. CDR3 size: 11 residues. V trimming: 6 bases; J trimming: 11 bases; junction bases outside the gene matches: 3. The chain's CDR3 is CASSPGQGQYF. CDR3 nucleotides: TGTGCCAGCAGCCCGGGACAGGGGCAGTATTTT.

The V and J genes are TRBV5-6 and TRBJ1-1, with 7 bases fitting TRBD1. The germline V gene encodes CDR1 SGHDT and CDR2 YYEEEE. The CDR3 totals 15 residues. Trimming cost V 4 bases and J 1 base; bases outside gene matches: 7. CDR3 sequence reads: CASSQDRAANTEAFF. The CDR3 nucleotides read TGTGCCAGCAGCCAAGACAGGGCGGCGAACACTGAAGCTTTCTTT.

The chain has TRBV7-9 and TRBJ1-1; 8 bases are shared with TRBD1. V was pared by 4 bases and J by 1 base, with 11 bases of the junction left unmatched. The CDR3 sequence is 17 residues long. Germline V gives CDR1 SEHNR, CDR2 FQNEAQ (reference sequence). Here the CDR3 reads CASSYLDRGTENTEAFF. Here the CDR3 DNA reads TGTGCCAGCAGCTATTTAGACAGGGGAACTGAGAACACTGAAGCTTTCTTT. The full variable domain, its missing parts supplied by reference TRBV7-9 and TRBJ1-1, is DTGVSQNPRHKITKRGQNVTFRCDPISEHNRLYWYRQTLGQGPEFLTYFQNEAQLEKSRLLSDRFSAERPKGSFSTLEIQRTEQGDSAMYLCASSYLDRGTENTEAFFGQGTRLTVV.

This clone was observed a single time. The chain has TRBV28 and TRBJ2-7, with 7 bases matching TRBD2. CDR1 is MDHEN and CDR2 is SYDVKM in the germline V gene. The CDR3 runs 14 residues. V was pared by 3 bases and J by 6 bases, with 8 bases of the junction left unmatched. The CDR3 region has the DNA TGTGCCAGCAGTTTTGGGGGGGTCTGGGGCGAGCAGTACTTC. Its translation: CASSFGGVWGEQYF.

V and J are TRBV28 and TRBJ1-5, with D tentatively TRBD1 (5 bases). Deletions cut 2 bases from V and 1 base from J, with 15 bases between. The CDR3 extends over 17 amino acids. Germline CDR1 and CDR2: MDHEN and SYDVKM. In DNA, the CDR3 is TGTGCCAGCAGTTTAATGGTAAGGCAGGGCAGCAATCAGCCCCAGCATTTT. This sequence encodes CASSLMVRQGSNQPQHF.

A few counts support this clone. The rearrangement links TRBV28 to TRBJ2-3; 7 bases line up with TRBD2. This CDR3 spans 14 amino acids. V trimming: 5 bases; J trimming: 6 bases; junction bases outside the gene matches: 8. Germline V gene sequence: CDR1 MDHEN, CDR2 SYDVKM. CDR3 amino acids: CASSVTSVGDTQYF. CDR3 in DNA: TGTGCCAGCAGTGTAACTAGCGTGGGGGATACGCAGTATTTT.

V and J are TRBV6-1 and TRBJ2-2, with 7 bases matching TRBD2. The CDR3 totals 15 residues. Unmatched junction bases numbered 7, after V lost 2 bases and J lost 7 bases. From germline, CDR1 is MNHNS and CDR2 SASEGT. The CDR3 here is CASSEKGGWNGELFF. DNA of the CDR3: TGTGCCAGCAGTGAAAAGGGAGGGTGGAACGGGGAGCTGTTTTTT.

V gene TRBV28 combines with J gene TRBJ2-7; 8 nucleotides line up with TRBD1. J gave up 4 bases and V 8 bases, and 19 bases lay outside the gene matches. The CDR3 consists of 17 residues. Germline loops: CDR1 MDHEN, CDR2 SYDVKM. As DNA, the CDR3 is TGTGCCAGCCTCAAGGGACAGGCCGTCACCAGAGGGTACGAGCAGTACTTC. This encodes CASLKGQAVTRGYEQYF.

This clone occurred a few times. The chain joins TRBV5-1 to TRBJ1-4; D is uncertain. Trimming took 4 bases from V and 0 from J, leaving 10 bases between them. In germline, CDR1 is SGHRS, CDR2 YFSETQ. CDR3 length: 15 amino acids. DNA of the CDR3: TGCGCCAGCAGCCGAGAGGAAGCAACTAATGAAAAACTGTTTTTT. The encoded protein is CASSREEATNEKLFF. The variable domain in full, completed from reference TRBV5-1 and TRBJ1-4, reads KAGVTQTPRYLIKTRGQQVTLSCSPISGHRSVSWYQQTPGQGLQFLFEYFSETQRNKGNFPGRFSGRQFSNSRSEMNVSTLELGDSALYLCASSREEATNEKLFFGSGTQLSVL.